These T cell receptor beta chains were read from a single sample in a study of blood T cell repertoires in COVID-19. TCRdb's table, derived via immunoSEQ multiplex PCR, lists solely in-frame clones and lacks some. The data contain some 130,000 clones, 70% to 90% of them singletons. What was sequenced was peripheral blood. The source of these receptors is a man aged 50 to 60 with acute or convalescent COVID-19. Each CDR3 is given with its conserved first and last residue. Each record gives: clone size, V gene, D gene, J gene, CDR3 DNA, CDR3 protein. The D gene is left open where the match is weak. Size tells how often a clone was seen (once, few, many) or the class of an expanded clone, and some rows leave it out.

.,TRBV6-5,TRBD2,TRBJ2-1,TGTGCCAGCAGTTTTGGAGCGGGGATGAGATTCTTC,CASSFGAGMRFF
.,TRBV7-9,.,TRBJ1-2,TGTGCCAGCAGCTTAATAGGGGTTGGAGGCTACACCTTC,CASSLIGVGGYTF
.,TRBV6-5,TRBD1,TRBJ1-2,TGTGCCAGCAGTTTCGACAGGGGTGGCTACACCTTC,CASSFDRGGYTF
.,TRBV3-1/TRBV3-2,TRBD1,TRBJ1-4,TGTGCCAGCAGCCAATCCGGGACAGGGGAAAAACTGTTTTTT,CASSQSGTGEKLFF
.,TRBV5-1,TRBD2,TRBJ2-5,TGCGCCAGCAGCCTGGGGGGACTAGCGGGAGGTATCATCGAGACCCAGTACTTC,CASSLGGLAGGIIETQYF
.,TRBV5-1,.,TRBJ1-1,TGCGCCAGCGGAACCCAGGGAGGCACTGAAGCTTTCTTT,CASGTQGGTEAFF
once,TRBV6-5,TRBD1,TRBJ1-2,TGTGCCAGCAGTACTGGACAGGGGAACTATGGCTACACCTTC,CASSTGQGNYGYTF
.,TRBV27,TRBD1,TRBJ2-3,TGTGCCAGCAGTCGGAGGGGACAGGGCAAAGATACGCAGTATTTT,CASSRRGQGKDTQYF
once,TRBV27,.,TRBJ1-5,TGTGCCAGCAGTCCTACCTATAGCAATCAGCCCCAGCATTTT,CASSPTYSNQPQHF
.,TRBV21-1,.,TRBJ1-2,TGTGCCAGCCTCATTAGGCGACAGGACTATGGCTACACCTTC,CASLIRRQDYGYTF
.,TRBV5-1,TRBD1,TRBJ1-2,TGCGCCAGCAGCCCGCCCCTCGGACAGGGGGCGGGCTACACCTTC,CASSPPLGQGAGYTF
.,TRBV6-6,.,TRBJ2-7,TGTGCCAGCAGTTCCCGAGCTGGGCAGCCCTCCTACGAGCAGTACTTC,CASSSRAGQPSYEQYF
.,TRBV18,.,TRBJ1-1,TGTGCCAGCTCTAGCCTTGGGGGGGTGAACACTGAAGCTTTCTTT,CASSSLGGVNTEAFF
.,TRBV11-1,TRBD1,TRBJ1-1,TGTGCCAGCAGCTTTGGGGACAGTAACACTGAAGCTTTCTTT,CASSFGDSNTEAFF
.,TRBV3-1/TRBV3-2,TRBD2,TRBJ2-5,TGTGCCACATCTAGCGGGGGGCACCAAGAGACCCAGTACTTC,CATSSGGHQETQYF
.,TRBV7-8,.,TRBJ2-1,TGTGCCAGCAGCTCCCTCGGGATCCAGCTCTCTGTGGAGCAGTTCTTC,CASSSLGIQLSVEQFF
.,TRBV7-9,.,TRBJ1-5,TGTGCCAGCAGCTTATCGGACGGCTGGAGGGGGCCCCAGCATTTT,CASSLSDGWRGPQHF
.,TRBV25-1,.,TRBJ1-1,TGTGCCAGCAAGAGAGTCGGGGGGGCGGCTGAAGCTTTCTTT,CASKRVGGAAEAFF
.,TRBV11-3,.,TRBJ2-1,TGTGCCAGCAGCAGAACCGAAGGGGGTTTCGGAAGCAATGAGCAGTTCTTC,CASSRTEGGFGSNEQFF
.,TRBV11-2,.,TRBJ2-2,TGTGCCAGCACCATAAGCGAGAACACCGGGGAGCTGTTTTTT,CASTISENTGELFF
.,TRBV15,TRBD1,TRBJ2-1,TGTGCCACCAGCAGAGATAAGGACAGGGGAGGTGGGGATGAGCAGTTCTTC,CATSRDKDRGGGDEQFF
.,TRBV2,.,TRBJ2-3,TGTGCCACCAGCCTTGGTCAGACTAGTCGCACAGATACGCAGTATTTT,CATSLGQTSRTDTQYF
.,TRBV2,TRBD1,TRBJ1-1,TGTGCCAGCAGGACAGGGGTGTTCACTGAAGCTTTCTTT,CASRTGVFTEAFF
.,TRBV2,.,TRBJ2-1,TGTGCCAGCAGTGAACAGGGGCTTAATACCAATGAGCAGTTCTTC,CASSEQGLNTNEQFF
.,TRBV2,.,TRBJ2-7,TGTGCCAGCAGAGGTCCCCGCTCGGGTGAGCAGTACTTC,CASRGPRSGEQYF
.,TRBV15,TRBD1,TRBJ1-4,TGTGCCACCAGCAGGACAGGGGGCCCTGCTAATGAAAAACTGTTTTTT,CATSRTGGPANEKLFF
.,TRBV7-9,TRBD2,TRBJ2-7,TGTGCCAGCAGCCTCCTTAGCGGGGGGGCCTACGAGCAGTACTTC,CASSLLSGGAYEQYF
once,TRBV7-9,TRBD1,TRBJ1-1,TGTGCCAGCAGCTCACAGGGGATGAACACTGAAGCTTTCTTT,CASSSQGMNTEAFF
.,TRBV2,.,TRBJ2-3,TGTGCCAGCAGTGAACCGGATACGCAGTATTTT,CASSEPDTQYF
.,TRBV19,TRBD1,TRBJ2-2,TGTGCCAGTAGTATAGAAGGGACAGGGGAGGCCGGGGAGCTGTTTTTT,CASSIEGTGEAGELFF
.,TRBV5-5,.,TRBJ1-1,TGTGCCAGCAGCTTGGACCACGGGGGGCGGACTGAAGCTTTCTTT,CASSLDHGGRTEAFF
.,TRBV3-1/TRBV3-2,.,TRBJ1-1,TGTGCCAGCACCATCCATGGACAGTCAGAAGCTTTCTTT,CASTIHGQSEAFF
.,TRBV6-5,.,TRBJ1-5,TGTGCCAGCTCGGGGGGATCAAGTCAGCCCCAGCATTTT,CASSGGSSQPQHF
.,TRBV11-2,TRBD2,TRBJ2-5,TGTGCCAGCAGCTTAGTGTTAGCGGGAGGGCCGTTGGAGACCCAGTACTTC,CASSLVLAGGPLETQYF
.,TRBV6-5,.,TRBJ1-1,TGTGCCAGCAGTTATCGGCCGAGACAGTGGGCTTTCTTT,CASSYRPRQWAFF
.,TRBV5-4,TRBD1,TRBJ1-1,TGTGCCAGCAGCACCACCCAGGGGGCCACTGAAGCTTTCTTT,CASSTTQGATEAFF
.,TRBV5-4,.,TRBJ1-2,TGTGCCAGCAGCTCTAGCATTAACTATGGCTACACCTTC,CASSSSINYGYTF
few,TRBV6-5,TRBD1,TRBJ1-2,TGTGCCAGCAGCCTACGGACAGGGAACTATGGCTACACCTTC,CASSLRTGNYGYTF
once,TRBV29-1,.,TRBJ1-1,TGCAGCCCTCGCGGGCCTGGGCGGGGGAACACTGAAGCTTTCTTT,CSPRGPGRGNTEAFF
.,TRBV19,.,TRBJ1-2,TGTGCCAGTAGTCTCAGGGGCGGCTACACCTTC,CASSLRGGYTF
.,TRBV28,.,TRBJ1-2,TGTGCCGCCTGGGGCTCCTATGGCTACACCTTC,CAAWGSYGYTF